Below, 25 T cell receptor beta chains from the same sample are listed, as sequenced in a study of siplizumab effects on memory and regulatory T cells. Sequenced by immunoSEQ multiplex PCR; TCRdb stores in-frame clones only, minus some. The profile shows about 40,000 clones, roughly 90% of them singletons. The source material was naive CD4+ T cells sorted from blood. These receptors were collected from a human donor in good health.

This clone was recorded once. The chain recombines TRBV7-2 with TRBJ1-5; a weak D match, TRBD1 (6 bases). Germline CDR1 is SGHTA and CDR2 is FQGNSA. The CDR3 is 13 residues long. V gave up 5 bases and J gave up 4 bases, with 9 bases separating them. CDR3 sequence: CASSLGQNQPQHF. The CDR3, as DNA: TGTGCCAGCAGCCTCGGACAGAATCAGCCCCAGCATTTT.

This rearrangement joins TRBV6-5 to TRBJ1-1; TRBD1 agrees at 7 bases. The CDR3 runs to 13 residues. From germline, CDR1 is MNHEY and CDR2 SVGAGI. The ends lost 6 bases at V and 6 bases at J; junction bases unmatched: 7. The CDR3 coding sequence is TGTGCCAGCAGGGGACAGAGGAAGTCTGAAGCTTTCTTT. Its translation is CASRGQRKSEAFF.

This clone was recorded a few times. J is TRBJ1-1 and V is TRBV5-1, with TRBD1 as a possible D gene (5 bases). CDR3 length equals 13 residues. Germline lookup yields CDR1 SGHRS and CDR2 YFSETQ. The V and J ends lost 4 bases and 4 bases respectively, with 11 bases between them. In DNA, the CDR3 is TGCGCCAGCAGCCCGGGACGGGTCACTGAAGCTTTCTTT. This gives the protein CASSPGRVTEAFF.

The gene calls are TRBV7-6 and TRBJ2-7, with 7 bases lining up with TRBD2. With 6 bases clipped from V and 5 bases from J, the junction kept 10 bases outside the gene matches. Germline V gene lookup returns CDR1 SGHVS and CDR2 FNYEAQ. This CDR3 spans 14 amino acids. The CDR3 DNA is TGTGCCAGCAGTTTCTCCGGGGGGATTAACGAGCAGTACTTC. Protein sequence: CASSFSGGINEQYF.

The chain uses TRBV19 and TRBJ2-2, with D hard to call. Trimming took off 6 bases at V and 6 bases at J, with 8 bases between the two ends. The germline V gene encodes CDR1 LNHDA and CDR2 SQIVND (reference sequence). The CDR3 sequence is 12 residues long. CDR3 loop: CASSHPPGELFF. The CDR3 region has the DNA TGTGCCAGTAGCCATCCCCCCGGGGAGCTGTTTTTT. Based on the CDR3 plus reference TRBV19 and TRBJ2-2, the full variable domain is DGGITQSPKYLFRKEGQNVTLSCEQNLNHDAMYWYRQDPGQGLRLIYYSQIVNDFQKGDIAEGYSVSREKKESFPLTVTSAQKNPTAFYLCASSHPPGELFFGEGSRLTVL.

This clone was seen once. The chain employs TRBV7-7 and TRBJ2-3, with D hard to call. Germline CDR1 is SSHAT and CDR2 is FNYEAQ (reference sequence). V lost 5 bases and J 2 bases, leaving 11 bases between the germline ends. This CDR3 is 14 amino acids long. This chain's CDR3 is CASSPDAATDTQYF. DNA for the CDR3: TGTGCCAGCAGCCCAGATGCTGCCACAGATACGCAGTATTTT.

The chain has TRBV18 and TRBJ2-4, with D uncertain. The germline V and J ends were trimmed by 3 bases and 8 bases, with 11 bases remaining between them. This CDR3 is built from 13 residues. Germline assignment: CDR1 KGHSH and CDR2 LQKENI. CDR3 protein: CASSPSKDDIQYF. DNA for the CDR3: TGTGCCAGCTCACCGTCTAAGGATGACATTCAGTACTTC.

The chain links TRBV19 to TRBJ2-3; D uncertain. Germline V gene sequence: CDR1 LNHDA, CDR2 SQIVND (reference sequence). The CDR3 runs 15 residues. Trimming removed 6 bases from V and 1 base from J, with 14 bases in between. CDR3 residues: CASRRTVKGTDTQYF. CDR3 DNA: TGTGCCAGTAGGAGGACGGTCAAAGGCACAGATACGCAGTATTTT.

This clone was detected only a few times. The V call is TRBV30, the J call TRBJ1-5; D gene unclear. The CDR3 covers 13 residues. With 1 base removed from V and 4 bases from J, the gap between germline ends came to 8 bases. Germline loops: CDR1 GTSNPN, CDR2 SVGIG (reference sequence). The CDR3 reads CAWSGVKNQPQHF. The CDR3 bases are TGTGCCTGGAGTGGGGTCAAGAATCAGCCCCAGCATTTT.

The sample holds a few counts of this clone. The rearrangement uses TRBV4-1 and TRBJ1-2, with D perhaps TRBD1 (5 bases). The CDR3 covers 15 residues. The V end lost 6 bases, the J end lost 3 bases, and 17 bases lay between the germline ends. Germline CDR1 is MGHRA and CDR2 is YSYEKL. CDR3 sequence: CASRAWAGPYYGYTF. CDR3 in DNA: TGCGCCAGCAGAGCTTGGGCAGGGCCCTACTATGGCTACACCTTC.

The chain has TRBV6-5 and TRBJ2-3; 8 bases agree with TRBD2. CDR1 MNHEY and CDR2 SVGAGI come from the germline V gene. This CDR3 region has 15 residues. V shed 6 bases and J 3 bases; nucleotides not matched to a gene: 8. CDR3 bases: TGTGCCAGCAGCAGAGCGGGGGCCGGTACAGATACGCAGTATTTT. Translated: CASSRAGAGTDTQYF.

This clone was observed a single time. The gene calls are TRBV6-6 and TRBJ1-1, with TRBD1 as a possible D gene (6 bases). Germline CDR1 reads MNHNY; CDR2 reads SVGAGI (reference sequence). The CDR3 is 14 residues long. V lost 7 bases, J lost 0 bases, and 12 bases lay in between. The CDR3 DNA sequence: TGTGCCAGCAAAAAGGACAGCTTGAACACTGAAGCTTTCTTT. The encoded protein is CASKKDSLNTEAFF.

The gene calls are TRBV10-3 and TRBJ2-3; the D is unclear. CDR1 is ENHRY and CDR2 is SYGVKD in the germline V gene. V shed 4 bases and J shed 6 bases, with 8 bases lying between them. This CDR3 is built from 12 residues. The CDR3 loop is CAISAFSDTQYF. Here the CDR3 DNA reads TGTGCCATCAGTGCCTTTTCCGATACGCAGTATTTT.

The count of this clone is one. The rearrangement uses TRBV11-2 and TRBJ1-2; 9 bases match TRBD1. Losses at the gene ends were 6 bases for V and 7 bases for J; bases not matched to a gene: 18. The CDR3 is 17 residues long. Germline V gene lookup returns CDR1 SGHAT and CDR2 FQNNGV. For the CDR3, the DNA is TGTGCCAGCAGGCGACCCTTCCGGGACAGGGAAGTTGGTGGCTACACCTTC. It yields the protein CASRRPFRDREVGGYTF.

The chain has TRBV4-1 and TRBJ2-5; D tentatively reads TRBD1 or TRBD2 (5 bases each). Germline V gene sequence: CDR1 MGHRA, CDR2 YSYEKL. Trimming took 4 bases from V and 4 from J, leaving 13 bases between them. This CDR3 contains 14 residues. CDR3 protein: CASSPGTFRETQYF. CDR3 coding DNA: TGCGCCAGCAGCCCCGGGACGTTTAGAGAGACCCAGTACTTC.

This chain links TRBV7-2 with TRBJ2-4; TRBD2 aligns across 8 bases. CDR3 length: 15 amino acids. V gave up 2 bases and J gave up 8 bases; unmatched junction bases: 8. Germline V CDR1 and CDR2: SGHTA, FQGNSA. The CDR3 spells CASSLQRGLRDIQYF. CDR3 nucleotides: TGTGCCAGCAGCTTACAGCGGGGGCTCCGGGACATTCAGTACTTC. The full variable domain, rest sourced from reference TRBV7-2 and TRBJ2-4, is GAGVSQSPSNKVTEKGKDVELRCDPISGHTALYWYRQSLGQGLEFLIYFQGNSAPDKSGLPSDRFSAERTGGSVSTLTIQRTQQEDSAVYLCASSLQRGLRDIQYFGAGTRLSVL.

The DNA of the CDR3 is TGTGCCAGCAGTTTCCACCCAGGGGGCGGCACTGAAGCTTTCTTT. Translating gives CASSFHPGGGTEAFF. J is TRBJ1-1 and V is TRBV28, with TRBD1 identical over 8 bases. Germline CDR1 MDHEN, CDR2 SYDVKM. With V trimmed by 3 bases and J by 4 bases, 7 bases remained unmatched. The CDR3 spans 15 residues.

The V and J genes are TRBV7-3 and TRBJ2-6; possible D gene TRBD2, 5 bases. The CDR3 is 16 amino acids. The V end lost 6 bases, the J end lost 0 bases, and 12 bases lay between the germline ends. Germline CDR1 and CDR2: SGHTA and FQGTGA. CDR3 nucleotides: TGTGCCAGCAGTTATAGCGTCAACTCTGGGGCCAACGTCCTGACTTTC. This translates into CASSYSVNSGANVLTF.

This rearrangement joins TRBV9 to TRBJ2-5; D may be TRBD2 (6 bases). CDR3 length equals 15 residues. The V and J ends lost 0 bases and 0 bases respectively, with 9 bases between them. CDR1 and CDR2 from the germline V gene are SGDLS and YYNGEE. In DNA form, the CDR3 reads TGTGCCAGCAGCGTAGGGGTAGCGGACCAAGAGACCCAGTACTTC. It specifies CASSVGVADQETQYF.

V gene TRBV19 combines with J gene TRBJ2-3; D ambiguous. Trimming shortened V by 7 bases and J by 0 bases, and 11 bases separated the two germline ends. The CDR3 loop spans 14 amino acids. In germline, CDR1 is LNHDA, CDR2 SQIVND (reference sequence). CDR3 coding DNA: TGTGCCAGTACTACTTCCTCTAGCACAGATACGCAGTATTTT. Translating gives CASTTSSSTDTQYF.

This clone was counted once. This chain uses TRBV28 with TRBJ2-7; 10 bases fit TRBD1. The germline gives CDR1 MDHEN, CDR2 SYDVKM. V shed 6 bases and J 6 bases; nucleotides not matched to a gene: 11. The CDR3 has 15 amino acids. CDR3 sequence reads: CASRPRDRGISEQYF. CDR3 DNA sequence: TGTGCCAGCAGGCCCCGGGACAGGGGAATCAGCGAGCAGTACTTC.

The chain carries TRBV6-4 and TRBJ1-1, with D possibly TRBD1 on 6 matching bases. The CDR3 loop spans 15 amino acids. Germline V gene data show CDR1 as MRHNA and CDR2 as SNTAGT. Trimming pared 0 bases from V and 5 bases from J, leaving 13 bases between. CDR3 sequence (DNA): TGTGCCAGCAGTGACTCAGGCAGGGGATGGACTGAAGCTTTCTTT. Translating gives CASSDSGRGWTEAFF.

This clone was seen once. This chain links TRBV6-5 with TRBJ1-1; D unresolved. This CDR3 contains 15 residues. The germline CDR1 and CDR2 sequences are MNHEY and SVGAGI. The V gene lost 0 bases and the J gene lost 0 bases, with 8 bases spanning the gap. This CDR3 is CASSYSWQLNTEAFF. In nucleotides, the CDR3 is TGTGCCAGCAGTTACTCGTGGCAACTGAACACTGAAGCTTTCTTT.

V is TRBV18 and J is TRBJ1-2; weak D call: TRBD1 (6 bases). V lost 7 bases and J 8 bases, leaving 11 bases between the germline ends. CDR1 KGHSH and CDR2 LQKENI come from the germline V gene. The CDR3 extends over 11 amino acids. CDR3: CASLGAHGYTF. CDR3 DNA: TGTGCCAGCTTGGGGGCGCACGGCTACACCTTC.

The chain joins TRBV5-1 to TRBJ1-1, with 7 positions matching TRBD1. Germline assignment: CDR1 SGHRS and CDR2 YFSETQ. The V gene end was trimmed by 4 bases and the J gene end by 5 bases; junction bases not matched to a gene: 5. This CDR3 has 13 amino acids. The chain's CDR3 is CASSNRGGTEAFF. As DNA, the CDR3 is TGCGCCAGCAGCAACAGGGGTGGGACTGAAGCTTTCTTT.